Sequencing of this T cell receptor (beta chain) was carried out in a study of OX40 agonist ivuxolimab in advanced cancers. As for the study more broadly: Ivuxolimab was an agonistic, fully human IgG2 monoclonal antibody directed against OX40 (CD134), a costimulatory receptor. Intravenous ivuxolimab was administered to patients every 2 weeks at six dose levels: 0.01, 0.1, 0.3, 1.5, 3 and 10 mg/kg. Of the approximately 54 patients in dose escalation, some 19 had hepatocellular carcinoma, roughly 15 had melanoma, 9 had renal cell carcinoma and 9 had head and neck cancer. In the dose-escalation cohort, 82.7% of patients were male, and the mean age was approximately 60 years, with a range of 23 to 79. Patients were allowed to have had prior anti-PD-1, anti-PD-L1 or anti-CTLA-4 therapy, and roughly two fifths of the dose-escalation patients had been treated with checkpoint inhibitors. Partial responses occurred in three dose-escalation patients, of whom one had hepatocellular carcinoma and two had cutaneous melanoma. Peripheral TCRbeta sequencing aimed to test whether ivuxolimab altered TCR sequence diversity and caused clonal T-cell expansion. The paper covers the monotherapy dose-escalation part of the phase I ivuxolimab trial, which included N = 52 patients. Paper-wide results and their limitations: Antigen specificity was not determined for the clonally expanded peripheral T cells. After ivuxolimab, CD8+ T cells had more expanded clones than CD4+ T cells on average. Clonal expansion of both CD4+ and CD8+ blood T cells was observed from baseline to week 6 at doses 0.1 to 3.0 mg/kg. Low levels of normalized T-cell clonal expansion were also seen in some patients who did not respond. In the 0.1-3.0 mg/kg groups, partial responders were among the patients with the lowest normalized peripheral clonal expansion, particularly in CD8+ T cells.

A note on this clone: The antigen it binds to is not known. No quality values exist for individual bases; no much larger clone is one base distant.

The trial excluded patients who had a history of autoimmune disease or who were on systemic immunosuppression. Peripheral blood for TCR sequencing was drawn from every dose cohort at baseline, at cycle 4 day 1 and at cycle 7 day 1. The samples were drawn from a first-in-human, open-label, multicenter phase I dose-escalation trial of ivuxolimab. The trial enrolled adults with locally advanced or metastatic head and neck squamous cell, hepatocellular, melanoma or renal cell carcinoma. Before TCR sequencing, CD4+ T cells and CD8+ T cells from peripheral blood were sorted into separate populations. CDR1 and CDR2 were assigned from the germline V gene (reference sequence) as SGHKS and YYEKEE. Germline trimming: 4 bases from V, 3 bases from J; junction bases outside gene matches: 4. From the cysteine up to the phenylalanine, the CDR3 has a length of 14 residues. Left in the record is the CDR3 DNA by itself, 42 bases read in frame from the first base.

For sequencing of the TCRbeta CDR3 region, genomic DNA was extracted from the sorted cells. The immunoSEQ Assay was used to sequence the TCRbeta CDR3 regions. This is the immuneACCESS table as TCRdb keeps it, with only in-frame sequences that have V and J called. A part of the clones is gone; compared with another copy, unresolved V genes explain less than half, and the rest is unexplained. The sample has some 16,000 clones on record, roughly four fifths of them singletons. Clones ranked in the top ten supply approximately 2.5% of the sample. The rearranged segments are TRBV5-5 and TRBJ2-7; 10 middle bases align to TRBD1. This sample comprised CD4+ or CD8+ T cells sorted from blood, obtained in a trial of the OX40 agonist ivuxolimab. This TCR was recovered from an adult with an advanced solid tumor such as melanoma, head and neck, liver or kidney cancer. The CDR3 reads CASSPGQGSYEQYF. The bases read TGTGCCAGCAGCCCGGGACAGGGGAGCTACGAGCAGTACTTC. When the CDR3 is completed using the reference TRBV5-5 and TRBJ2-7 genes on either side, the full variable domain is DAGVTQSPTHLIKTRGQQVTLRCSPISGHKSVSWYQQVLGQGPQFIFQYYEKEERGRGNFPDRFSARQFPNYSSELNVNALLLGDSALYLCASSPGQGSYEQYFGPGTRLTVT.